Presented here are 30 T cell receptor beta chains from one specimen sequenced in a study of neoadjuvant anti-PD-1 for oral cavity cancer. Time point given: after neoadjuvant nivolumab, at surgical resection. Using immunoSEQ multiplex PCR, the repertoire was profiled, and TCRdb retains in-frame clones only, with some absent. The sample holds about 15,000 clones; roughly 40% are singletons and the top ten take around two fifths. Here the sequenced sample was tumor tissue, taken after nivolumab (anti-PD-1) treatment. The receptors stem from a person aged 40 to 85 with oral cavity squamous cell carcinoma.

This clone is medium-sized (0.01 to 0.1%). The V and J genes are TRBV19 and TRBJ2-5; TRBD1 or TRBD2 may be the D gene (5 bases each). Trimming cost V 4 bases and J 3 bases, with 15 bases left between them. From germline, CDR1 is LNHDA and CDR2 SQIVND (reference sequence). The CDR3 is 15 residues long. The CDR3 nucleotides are TGTGCCAGTAGTAACCGCCCGGGGCTAGAAGAGACCCAGTACTTC. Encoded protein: CASSNRPGLEETQYF.

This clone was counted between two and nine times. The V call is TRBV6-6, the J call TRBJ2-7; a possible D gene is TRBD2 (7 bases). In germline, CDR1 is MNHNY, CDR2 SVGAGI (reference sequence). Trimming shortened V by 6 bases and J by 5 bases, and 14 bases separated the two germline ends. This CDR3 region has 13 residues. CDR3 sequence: CASRGGGENEQYF. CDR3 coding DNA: TGTGCCAGCAGAGGGGGGGGCGAGAACGAGCAGTACTTC.

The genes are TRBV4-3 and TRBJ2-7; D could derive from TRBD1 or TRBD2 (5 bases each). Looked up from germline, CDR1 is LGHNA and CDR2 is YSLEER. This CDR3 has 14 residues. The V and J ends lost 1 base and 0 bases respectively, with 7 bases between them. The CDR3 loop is CASSQGGNSYEQYF. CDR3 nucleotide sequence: TGCGCCAGCAGCCAAGGGGGGAACTCCTACGAGCAGTACTTC.

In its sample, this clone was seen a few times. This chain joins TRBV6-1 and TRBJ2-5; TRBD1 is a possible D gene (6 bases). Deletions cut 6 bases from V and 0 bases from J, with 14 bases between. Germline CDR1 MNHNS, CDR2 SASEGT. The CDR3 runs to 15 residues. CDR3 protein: CASSRGHADQETQYF. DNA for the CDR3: TGTGCCAGCAGCCGGGGACATGCAGACCAAGAGACCCAGTACTTC.

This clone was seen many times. The CDR3: CASMGLADYSYNEQFF. DNA of the CDR3: TGTGCCAGCATGGGACTAGCGGACTACTCCTACAATGAGCAGTTCTTC. The V and J genes are TRBV7-2 and TRBJ2-1; 11 bases are a match to TRBD2. The trim removed 7 bases at V and 0 bases at J, leaving 5 bases unmatched. CDR1 SGHTA and CDR2 FQGNSA come from the germline V gene. CDR3 length: 16 amino acids.

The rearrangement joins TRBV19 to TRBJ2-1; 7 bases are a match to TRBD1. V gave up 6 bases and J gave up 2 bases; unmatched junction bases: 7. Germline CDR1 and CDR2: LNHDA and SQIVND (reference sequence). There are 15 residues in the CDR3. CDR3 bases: TGTGCCAGTAGGATACAGGGGCGTCCCTACAATGAGCAGTTCTTC. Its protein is CASRIQGRPYNEQFF.

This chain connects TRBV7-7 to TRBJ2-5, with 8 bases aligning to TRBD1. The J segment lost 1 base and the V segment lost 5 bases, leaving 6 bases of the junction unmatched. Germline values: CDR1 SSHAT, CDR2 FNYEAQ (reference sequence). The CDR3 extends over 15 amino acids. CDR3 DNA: TGTGCCAGCAGCGTCGGACAGGGACCCCAAGAGACCCAGTACTTC. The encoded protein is CASSVGQGPQETQYF.

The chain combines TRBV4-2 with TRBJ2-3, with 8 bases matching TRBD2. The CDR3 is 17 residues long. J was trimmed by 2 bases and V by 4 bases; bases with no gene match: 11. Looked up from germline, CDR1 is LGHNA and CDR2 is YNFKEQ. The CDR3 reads CASSLTVSGTLTDTQYF. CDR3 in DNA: TGTGCCAGCAGCCTCACGGTTAGCGGGACCCTCACAGATACGCAGTATTTT.

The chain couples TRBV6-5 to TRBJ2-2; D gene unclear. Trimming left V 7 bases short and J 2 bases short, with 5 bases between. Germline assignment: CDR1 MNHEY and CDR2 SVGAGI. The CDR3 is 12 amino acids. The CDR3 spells CASNGNTGELFF. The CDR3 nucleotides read TGTGCCAGCAACGGCAACACCGGGGAGCTGTTTTTT.

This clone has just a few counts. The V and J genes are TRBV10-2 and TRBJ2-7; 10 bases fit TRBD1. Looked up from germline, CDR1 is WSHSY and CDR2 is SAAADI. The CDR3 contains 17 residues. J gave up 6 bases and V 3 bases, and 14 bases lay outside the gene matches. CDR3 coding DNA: TGCGCCAGCAGTGATTTCAAGGGGTGGGACAGGGGTACCGAGCAGTACTTC. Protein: CASSDFKGWDRGTEQYF.

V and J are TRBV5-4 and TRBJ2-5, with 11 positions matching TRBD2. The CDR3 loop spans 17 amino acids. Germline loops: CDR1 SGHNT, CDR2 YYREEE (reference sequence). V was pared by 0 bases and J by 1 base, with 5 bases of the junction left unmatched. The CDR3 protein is CASSLGGTSGSQETQYF. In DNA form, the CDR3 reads TGTGCCAGCAGCTTGGGCGGGACTAGCGGATCCCAAGAGACCCAGTACTTC. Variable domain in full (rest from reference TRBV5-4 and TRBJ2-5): ETGVTQSPTHLIKTRGQQVTLRCSSQSGHNTVSWYQQALGQGPQFIFQYYREEENGRGNFPPRFSGLQFPNYSSELNVNALELDDSALYLCASSLGGTSGSQETQYFGPGTRLLVL.

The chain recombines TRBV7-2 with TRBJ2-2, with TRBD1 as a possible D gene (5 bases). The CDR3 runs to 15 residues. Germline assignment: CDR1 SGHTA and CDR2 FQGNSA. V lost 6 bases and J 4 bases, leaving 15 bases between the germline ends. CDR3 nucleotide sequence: TGTGCCAGCAGTATTGACAGCTCTATCACCGGGGAGCTGTTTTTT. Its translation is CASSIDSSITGELFF.

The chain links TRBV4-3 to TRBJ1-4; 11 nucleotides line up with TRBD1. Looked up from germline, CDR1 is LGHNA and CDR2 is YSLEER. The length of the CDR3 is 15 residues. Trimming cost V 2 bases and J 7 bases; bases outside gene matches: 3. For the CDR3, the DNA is TGCGCCAGCAGCCAAAAGGACAGGGGGCGTGAAAAACTGTTTTTT. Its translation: CASSQKDRGREKLFF.

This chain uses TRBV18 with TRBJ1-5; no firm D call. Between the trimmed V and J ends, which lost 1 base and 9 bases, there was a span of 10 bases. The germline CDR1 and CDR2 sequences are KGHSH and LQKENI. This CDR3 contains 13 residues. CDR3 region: CASSPQGTGPQHF. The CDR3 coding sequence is TGTGCCAGCTCACCACAGGGAACGGGGCCCCAGCATTTT.

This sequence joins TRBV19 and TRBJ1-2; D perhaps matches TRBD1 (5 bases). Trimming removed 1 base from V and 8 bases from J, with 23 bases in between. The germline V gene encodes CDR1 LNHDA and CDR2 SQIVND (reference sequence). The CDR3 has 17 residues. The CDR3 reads CASSIGLLGTASGGYTF. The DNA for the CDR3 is TGTGCCAGTAGTATAGGCTTGCTCGGGACGGCCAGCGGAGGCTACACCTTC.

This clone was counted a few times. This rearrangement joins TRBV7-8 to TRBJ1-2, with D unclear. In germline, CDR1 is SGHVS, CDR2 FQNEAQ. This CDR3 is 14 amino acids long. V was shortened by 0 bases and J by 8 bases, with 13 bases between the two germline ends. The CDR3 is CASSLAEEARGYTF. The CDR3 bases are TGTGCCAGCAGCTTAGCGGAGGAAGCCAGGGGCTACACCTTC.

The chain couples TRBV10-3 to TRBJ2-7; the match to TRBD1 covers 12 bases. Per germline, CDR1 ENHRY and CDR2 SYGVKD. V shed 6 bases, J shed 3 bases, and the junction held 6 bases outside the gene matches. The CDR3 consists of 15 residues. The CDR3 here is CAIRSWDRGLYEQYF. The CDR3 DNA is TGTGCCATCAGATCGTGGGACAGGGGGCTCTACGAGCAGTACTTC.

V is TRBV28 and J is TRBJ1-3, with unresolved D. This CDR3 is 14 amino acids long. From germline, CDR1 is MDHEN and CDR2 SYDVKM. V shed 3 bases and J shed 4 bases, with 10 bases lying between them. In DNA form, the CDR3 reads TGTGCCAGCAGTTTTGCCGGGTCCGGAAACACCATATATTTT. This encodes CASSFAGSGNTIYF.

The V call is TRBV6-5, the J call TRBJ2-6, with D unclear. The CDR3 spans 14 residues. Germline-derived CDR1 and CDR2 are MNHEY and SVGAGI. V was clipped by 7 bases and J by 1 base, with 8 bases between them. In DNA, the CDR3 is TGTGCCAGCAAGTCCGGGTCTGGGGCCAACGTCCTGACTTTC. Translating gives CASKSGSGANVLTF.

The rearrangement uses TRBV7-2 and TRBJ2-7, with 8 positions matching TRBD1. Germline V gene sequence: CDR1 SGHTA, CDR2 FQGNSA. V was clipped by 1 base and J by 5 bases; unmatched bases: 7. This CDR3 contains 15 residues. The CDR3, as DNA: TGTGCCAGCAGCTTAGATGGGGACAGGTACAACGAGCAGTACTTC. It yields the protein CASSLDGDRYNEQYF.

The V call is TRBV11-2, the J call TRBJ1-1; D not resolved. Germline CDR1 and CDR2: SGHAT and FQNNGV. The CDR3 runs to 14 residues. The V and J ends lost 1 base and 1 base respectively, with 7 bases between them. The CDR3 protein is CASSLGPGNTEAFF. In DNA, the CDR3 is TGTGCCAGCAGCTTAGGCCCCGGGAACACTGAAGCTTTCTTT.

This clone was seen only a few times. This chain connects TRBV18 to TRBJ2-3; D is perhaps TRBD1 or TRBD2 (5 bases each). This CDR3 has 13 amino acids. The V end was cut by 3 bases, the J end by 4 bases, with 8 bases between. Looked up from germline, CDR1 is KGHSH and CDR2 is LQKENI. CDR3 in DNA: TGTGCCAGCTCACCCGGGACCCCAGATACGCAGTATTTT. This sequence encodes CASSPGTPDTQYF.

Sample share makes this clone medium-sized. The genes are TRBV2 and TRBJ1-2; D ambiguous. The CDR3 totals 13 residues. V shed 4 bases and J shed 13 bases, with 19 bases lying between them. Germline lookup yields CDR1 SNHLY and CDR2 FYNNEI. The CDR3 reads CASSAGETNAITF. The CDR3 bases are TGTGCCAGCAGTGCCGGGGAGACCAACGCTATCACCTTC.

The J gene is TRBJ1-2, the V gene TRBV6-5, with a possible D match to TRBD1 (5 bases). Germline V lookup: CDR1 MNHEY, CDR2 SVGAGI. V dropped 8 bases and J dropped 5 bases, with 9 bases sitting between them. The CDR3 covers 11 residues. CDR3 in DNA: TGTGCCAGCCATAAGGGGTATGGCTACACCTTC. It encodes CASHKGYGYTF.

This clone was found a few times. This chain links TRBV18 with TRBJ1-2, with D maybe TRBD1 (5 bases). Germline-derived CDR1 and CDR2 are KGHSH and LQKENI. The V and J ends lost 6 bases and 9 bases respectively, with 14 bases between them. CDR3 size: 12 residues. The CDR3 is CASSPPGRRYTF. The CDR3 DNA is TGTGCCAGCTCGCCGCCGGGACGTCGCTACACCTTC.

Written as DNA, the CDR3 is TGTGCCAGTAGTTCTTTCCACGGGGCAGCAGAGGTAATCAGTGAGCAGTTCTTC. Its protein product is CASSSFHGAAEVISEQFF. The chain joins TRBV19 to TRBJ2-1; D may match TRBD1 or TRBD2 (5 bases each). The V end lost 5 bases, the J end lost 9 bases, and 29 bases lay between the germline ends. The CDR3 spans 18 residues. Per germline, CDR1 LNHDA and CDR2 SQIVND (reference sequence).

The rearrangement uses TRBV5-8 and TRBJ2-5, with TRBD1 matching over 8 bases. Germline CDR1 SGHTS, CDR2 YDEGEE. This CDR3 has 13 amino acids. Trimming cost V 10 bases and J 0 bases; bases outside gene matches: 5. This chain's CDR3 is CAAGQEYQETQYF. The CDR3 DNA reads TGTGCCGCGGGACAGGAGTACCAAGAGACCCAGTACTTC.

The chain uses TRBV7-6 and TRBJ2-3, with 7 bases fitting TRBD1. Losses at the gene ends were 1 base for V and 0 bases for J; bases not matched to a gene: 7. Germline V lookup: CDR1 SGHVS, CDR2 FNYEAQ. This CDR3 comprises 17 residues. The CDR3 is CASSLVGGQPSTDTQYF. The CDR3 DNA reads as TGTGCCAGCAGCTTAGTAGGGGGACAGCCCAGCACAGATACGCAGTATTTT.

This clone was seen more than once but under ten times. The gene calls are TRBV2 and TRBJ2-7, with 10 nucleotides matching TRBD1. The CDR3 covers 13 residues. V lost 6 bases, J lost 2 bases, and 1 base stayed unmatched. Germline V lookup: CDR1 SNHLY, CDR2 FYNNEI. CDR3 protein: CASRGTGAYEQYF. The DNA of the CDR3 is TGTGCCAGCAGGGGGACAGGGGCCTACGAGCAGTACTTC.

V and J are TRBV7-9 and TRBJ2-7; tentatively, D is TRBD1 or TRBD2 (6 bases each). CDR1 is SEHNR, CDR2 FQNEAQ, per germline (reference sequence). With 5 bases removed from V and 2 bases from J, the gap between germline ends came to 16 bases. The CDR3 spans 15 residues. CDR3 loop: CASSLGGFETYEQYF. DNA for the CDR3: TGTGCCAGCAGCCTCGGGGGCTTCGAAACCTACGAGCAGTACTTC.